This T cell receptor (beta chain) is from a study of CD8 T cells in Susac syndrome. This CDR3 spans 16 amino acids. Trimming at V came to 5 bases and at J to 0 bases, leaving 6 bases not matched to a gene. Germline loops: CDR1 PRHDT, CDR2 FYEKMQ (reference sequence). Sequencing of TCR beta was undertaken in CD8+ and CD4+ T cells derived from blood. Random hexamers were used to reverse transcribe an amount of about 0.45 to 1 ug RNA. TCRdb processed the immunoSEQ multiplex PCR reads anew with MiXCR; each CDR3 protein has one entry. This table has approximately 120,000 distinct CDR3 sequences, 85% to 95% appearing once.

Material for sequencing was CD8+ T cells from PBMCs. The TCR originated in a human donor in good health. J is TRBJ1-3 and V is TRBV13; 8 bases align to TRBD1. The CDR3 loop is CASSPRGTGSGNTIYF. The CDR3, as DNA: TGTGCCAGCAGCCCTAGGGGGACAGGCTCTGGAAACACCATATATTTT.